This TCR beta chain was found in a study of identical twins. Study-wide points: Compared with models, monozygotic twins showed more out-of-frame TCR alpha sharing. It was possible that invariant MAIT and iNKT cells partly confounded the zero-insertion analyses.

Comment on this clonotype: Its antigen remains unidentified.

MiXCR, applied by TCRdb to the 5' RACE reads, yields one record per CDR3 protein. The table lists 450,000 to 500,000 distinct CDR3 sequences, roughly an eighth of them singletons. Trimming at V came to 11 bases and at J to 2 bases, leaving 8 bases not matched to a gene. Germline V lookup: CDR1 SEHNR, CDR2 FQNEAQ (reference sequence). CDR3 size: 13 residues. These same data were also listed under a study on yellow fever vaccine responses in identical twins.

This sequence was found in a woman under 30 in good health. The chain uses TRBV7-9 and TRBJ2-5, with 7 nucleotides matching TRBD1. The sample consisted of CD4+ T cells sorted from blood. CDR3 in amino acids: CAGKQGWQETQYF. CDR3 sequence (DNA): TGTGCCGGAAAACAGGGGTGGCAAGAGACCCAGTACTTC. Full variable domain (rest looked up from reference TRBV7-9 and TRBJ2-5): DTGVSQNPRHKITKRGQNVTFRCDPISEHNRLYWYRQTLGQGPEFLTYFQNEAQLEKSRLLSDRFSAERPKGSFSTLEIQRTEQGDSAMYLCAGKQGWQETQYFGPGTRLLVL.